Sequencing of this T cell receptor (beta chain) was carried out in a study of OX40 agonist ivuxolimab in advanced cancers. Study context: Every 2 weeks, patients received ivuxolimab intravenously, dosed at 0.01 to 10 mg/kg.

On this clone itself: Its antigen is not identified.

Using immunoSEQ multiplex PCR, the repertoire was profiled, and TCRdb retains in-frame clones only, with some absent. There are 110,000 or so clones in the sample; around 93% occur only once, and roughly 0.66% lies in the top ten. Regarding the study as a whole: Some of the lowest clonal expansion was seen in partial responders at 0.1-3.0 mg/kg.

This CDR3 region has 13 residues. Trimming stripped 6 bases from V and 7 bases from J, with 10 bases between. CDR1 and CDR2 (germline): MNHEY, SVGAGI. The chain carries TRBV6-5 and TRBJ1-6, with no clear D. This clonotype originated in an adult with an advanced solid tumor such as melanoma, head and neck, liver or kidney cancer. The material sequenced was CD4+ or CD8+ T cells sorted from blood, taken in a trial of the OX40 agonist ivuxolimab. CDR3 in amino acids: CASRDMRNSPLHF. CDR3 coding DNA: TGTGCCAGCAGGGATATGAGGAATTCACCCCTCCACTTT.